The 31 T cell receptor beta chains given below trace back to one sample, sequenced in a study of graft-versus-host responses after intestinal transplantation. Sequenced by immunoSEQ multiplex PCR; TCRdb stores in-frame clones only, minus some. The data show about 29,000 clones, with nearly 90% seen just once and around a tenth held by the top ten. This specimen was PBMCs, taken 450 to 480 days after intestinal transplantation. These TCRs come from a human patient who received an intestinal transplant, so some T cells may come from the graft donor.

The chain links TRBV2 to TRBJ1-6; TRBD1 matches at 7 bases. V was pared by 6 bases and J by 0 bases, with 2 bases of the junction left unmatched. Looked up from germline, CDR1 is SNHLY and CDR2 is FYNNEI. The length of the CDR3 is 15 residues. CDR3 protein: CASRDRRSYNSPLHF. The CDR3 bases are TGTGCCAGCAGGGACAGGCGCTCCTATAATTCACCCCTCCACTTT. The whole variable domain, remainder taken from reference TRBV2 and TRBJ1-6, is EPEVTQTPSHQVTQMGQEVILRCVPISNHLYFYWYRQILGQKVEFLVSFYNNEISEKSEIFDDQFSVERPDGSNFTLKIRSTKLEDSAMYFCASRDRRSYNSPLHFGNGTRLTVT.

This chain connects TRBV18 to TRBJ2-5; tentative D call: TRBD2 (5 bases). CDR1 is KGHSH and CDR2 is LQKENI in the germline V gene. Trimming removed 3 bases at V and 1 base at J, with 12 bases between. The CDR3 is 15 residues long. The CDR3 coding sequence is TGTGCCAGCTCACCCAACCCTGGGAGCCAAGAGACCCAGTACTTC. Its protein is CASSPNPGSQETQYF.

This chain uses TRBV28 with TRBJ2-3; TRBD2 matches at 11 bases. The CDR3 runs 15 residues. J lost 4 bases, V lost 5 bases, and 5 bases had no gene match. Germline CDR1 is MDHEN and CDR2 is SYDVKM. CDR3 coding DNA: TGTGCCAGCAGTACCCCGGGACTAGCGGCAGATACGCAGTATTTT. Amino acid sequence: CASSTPGLAADTQYF.

Here the CDR3 DNA reads TGTGCCAGCAGTTCACCCGAGGGGAGGTACATTCAGTACTTC. Protein product: CASSSPEGRYIQYF. The gene calls are TRBV6-5 and TRBJ2-4; D perhaps matches TRBD2 (6 bases). Deletions cut 4 bases from V and 8 bases from J, with 15 bases between. Germline CDR1 is MNHEY and CDR2 is SVGAGI. This CDR3 is built from 14 residues.

The J gene is TRBJ2-3, the V gene TRBV6-5, with a tentative D call TRBD1 (6 bases). The length of the CDR3 is 15 residues. V lost 5 bases, J lost 0 bases, and 12 bases lay in between. Germline assignment: CDR1 MNHEY and CDR2 SVGAGI. The CDR3 sequence is CASSRRDTSTDTQYF. For the CDR3, the DNA is TGTGCCAGCAGTCGCCGGGACACAAGCACAGATACGCAGTATTTT.

The chain is built from TRBV6-6 and TRBJ1-1, with D maybe TRBD1 (5 bases). Trimming took off 5 bases at V and 0 bases at J, with 13 bases between the two ends. The CDR3 sequence is 15 residues long. Germline-derived CDR1 and CDR2 are MNHNY and SVGAGI (reference sequence). The CDR3 DNA sequence: TGTGCCAGCAGTCAACCGGGACGGATGAACACTGAAGCTTTCTTT. Protein sequence: CASSQPGRMNTEAFF.

This chain connects TRBV14 to TRBJ2-7; TRBD1 matches 8 bases. CDR1 is SGHDN and CDR2 is FVKESK in the germline V gene. The CDR3 covers 13 residues. The ends lost 3 bases at V and 5 bases at J; junction bases unmatched: 3. The CDR3 sequence: CASSHDRGHEQYF. As DNA, the CDR3 is TGTGCCAGCAGCCATGACAGGGGTCACGAGCAGTACTTC.

The chain recombines TRBV5-1 with TRBJ2-2, with unresolved D. The CDR3 is made up of 15 amino acids. The germline gives CDR1 SGHRS, CDR2 YFSETQ. V gave up 3 bases and J gave up 4 bases, with 13 bases separating them. The CDR3: CASSSPGPATGELFF. In nucleotides, the CDR3 is TGCGCCAGCAGCTCGCCAGGCCCGGCCACCGGGGAGCTGTTTTTT.

DNA for the CDR3: TGTGCCAGCAGACGGGCAGGCGCCTACGAGCAGTACTTC. This sequence encodes CASRRAGAYEQYF. The chain links TRBV27 to TRBJ2-7; D is unclear. V was pared by 6 bases and J by 2 bases, with 11 bases between. The CDR3 runs 13 residues. Germline loops: CDR1 MNHEY, CDR2 SMNVEV (reference sequence).

The genes are TRBV6-1 and TRBJ2-7; 8 positions match TRBD2. The CDR3 totals 16 residues. Germline CDR1 is MNHNS and CDR2 is SASEGT. V lost 3 bases and J lost 3; bases outside the gene matches: 10. CDR3 sequence reads: CASSEFVPGGLYEQYF. In DNA, the CDR3 is TGTGCCAGCAGTGAGTTCGTCCCGGGAGGGCTCTACGAGCAGTACTTC.

The V gene is TRBV27, the J gene TRBJ2-1; D gene uncertain. V lost 4 bases to trimming and J lost 5 bases, with 12 bases between them. The CDR3 spans 14 residues. The germline V gene has CDR1 MNHEY and CDR2 SMNVEV (reference sequence). As DNA, the CDR3 is TGTGCCAGCAGTTGGACGGATCGACACAATGAGCAGTTCTTC. It translates to CASSWTDRHNEQFF.

CDR3: CASSTGLAGYEQYF. In DNA form, the CDR3 reads TGTGCCAGCAGCACCGGACTAGCGGGGTACGAGCAGTACTTC. The chain links TRBV5-4 to TRBJ2-7; 12 bases map to TRBD2. With 4 bases clipped from V and 4 bases from J, the junction kept 3 bases outside the gene matches. The CDR3 consists of 14 residues. Germline V gene lookup returns CDR1 SGHNT and CDR2 YYREEE (reference sequence).

V usage is TRBV6-5 and J usage is TRBJ2-7, with TRBD1 identical over 9 bases. The length of the CDR3 is 14 residues. Germline V gives CDR1 MNHEY, CDR2 SVGAGI. The V segment lost 6 bases and the J segment 6 bases; nucleotides outside the gene matches: 9. This CDR3 is CASSRQQGAGEQYF. CDR3 DNA sequence: TGTGCCAGCAGCCGACAACAGGGGGCTGGCGAGCAGTACTTC.

The rearrangement links TRBV4-1 to TRBJ1-1, with no clear D. Looked up from germline, CDR1 is MGHRA and CDR2 is YSYEKL. The CDR3 is made up of 16 amino acids. Trimming left V 5 bases short and J 4 bases short, with 20 bases between. The CDR3 loop is CASSRSPYPAGTEAFF. CDR3 nucleotides: TGCGCCAGCAGCAGATCCCCTTATCCTGCGGGCACTGAAGCTTTCTTT.

The chain employs TRBV7-8 and TRBJ2-1; D might be TRBD1 or TRBD2, each matching 5 bases. The CDR3 length is 15 residues. The germline gives CDR1 SGHVS, CDR2 FQNEAQ. V gave up 7 bases and J gave up 5 bases, with 18 bases separating them. CDR3 nucleotides: TGTGCCAGCACCTCCCGGGACGGACATAACAATGAGCAGTTCTTC. Translated: CASTSRDGHNNEQFF.

This clone is medium-sized (0.01 to 0.1%). This chain connects TRBV6-5 to TRBJ1-5; D uncertain. V gave up 7 bases and J gave up 3 bases, with 13 bases separating them. There are 14 residues in the CDR3. The germline gives CDR1 MNHEY, CDR2 SVGAGI. Here the CDR3 reads CASNPKGLNQPQHF. CDR3 sequence (DNA): TGTGCCAGCAACCCAAAGGGCCTCAATCAGCCCCAGCATTTT.

This sequence joins TRBV5-1 and TRBJ1-1; perhaps TRBD1 as D (6 bases). V was shortened by 8 bases and J by 0 bases, with 11 bases between the two germline ends. CDR1 SGHRS and CDR2 YFSETQ come from the germline V gene. This CDR3 is 13 amino acids long. CDR3 nucleotide sequence: TGCGCCAGTGGTTGGGGGCTGAACACTGAAGCTTTCTTT. Amino acids: CASGWGLNTEAFF.

The V gene is TRBV4-1, the J gene TRBJ2-7; 14 bases agree with TRBD2. Germline CDR1 MGHRA, CDR2 YSYEKL. This CDR3 comprises 14 residues. Trimming removed 4 bases from V and 6 bases from J; junction bases left unmatched: 2. This CDR3 reads CASSPGLAGAEQYF. DNA for the CDR3: TGCGCCAGCAGCCCGGGACTAGCGGGAGCCGAGCAGTACTTC.

The chain uses TRBV6-7 and TRBJ2-3, with 8 bases matching TRBD1. TRBV6-7 is filed as an ORF, its function uncertain. CDR3 length equals 15 residues. With V trimmed by 2 bases and J by 1 base, 2 bases remained unmatched. This chain's CDR3 is CASSYPGQGTDTQYF. In DNA, the CDR3 is TGTGCCAGCAGTTACCCGGGACAGGGCACAGATACGCAGTATTTT.

This sequence joins TRBV5-5 and TRBJ1-1, with D perhaps matching TRBD1 (6 bases). The CDR3 covers 15 residues. Germline V CDR1 and CDR2: SGHKS, YYEKEE (reference sequence). Trimming took 5 bases from V and 0 from J, leaving 14 bases between them. The CDR3 is CASSHRTGLNTEAFF. CDR3 sequence (DNA): TGTGCCAGCAGTCACCGCACAGGGCTGAACACTGAAGCTTTCTTT.

The chain couples TRBV7-3 to TRBJ2-7; D tentatively reads TRBD1 or TRBD2 (5 bases each). The CDR3 runs to 15 residues. Germline loops: CDR1 SGHTA, CDR2 FQGTGA. V lost 7 bases and J lost 1, with 17 bases in between. The CDR3 region is CASNRGWGLSYEQYF. The CDR3 DNA sequence: TGTGCCAGCAACCGTGGGTGGGGGTTATCCTACGAGCAGTACTTC.

In this sample, this clone turned up once. The genes are TRBV9 and TRBJ2-5; a weak D match, TRBD1 (8 bases). Germline-derived CDR1 and CDR2 are SGDLS and YYNGEE. Trimming left V 2 bases short and J 2 bases short, with 16 bases between. The CDR3 contains 16 residues. As DNA, the CDR3 is TGTGCCAGCAGCGTGGGAGGGACAGGCCGACAAGAGACCCAGTACTTC. It yields the protein CASSVGGTGRQETQYF.

Only one count was recorded for this clone. The genes are TRBV30 and TRBJ1-2; D remains ambiguous. The CDR3 loop spans 10 amino acids. Between the trimmed V and J ends, which lost 1 base and 9 bases, there was a span of 6 bases. Germline values: CDR1 GTSNPN, CDR2 SVGIG (reference sequence). The CDR3 DNA reads as TGTGCCTGGAGTGGTCTGAGCTACACCTTC. It codes for CAWSGLSYTF.

V is TRBV6-6 and J is TRBJ2-2; TRBD1 agrees at 7 bases. J was trimmed by 1 base and V by 6 bases; bases with no gene match: 5. The length of the CDR3 is 15 residues. CDR1 is MNHNY, CDR2 SVGAGI, per germline (reference sequence). CDR3 residues: CASRTTGENTGELFF. CDR3 DNA: TGTGCCAGCAGGACAACAGGGGAGAACACCGGGGAGCTGTTTTTT.

The rearrangement uses TRBV20-1 and TRBJ2-1; D not certain. CDR1 is DFQATT and CDR2 is SNEGSKA in the germline V gene (reference sequence). The CDR3 runs 9 residues. The V and J ends lost 8 bases and 5 bases respectively, with 4 bases between them. For the CDR3, the DNA is TGCAGTACTGACAATGAGCAGTTCTTC. This sequence encodes CSTDNEQFF.

The chain joins TRBV11-2 to TRBJ1-1; 8 nucleotides line up with TRBD1. CDR1 and CDR2 from the germline V gene are SGHAT and FQNNGV. The CDR3 is 17 residues long. The V segment lost 4 bases and the J segment 0 bases; nucleotides outside the gene matches: 10. This CDR3 reads CASSSTDQGAVNTEAFF. CDR3 sequence (DNA): TGTGCCAGCAGCTCAACCGATCAGGGGGCGGTGAACACTGAAGCTTTCTTT.

This chain uses TRBV7-2 with TRBJ2-7; D is ambiguous. V was clipped by 0 bases and J by 3 bases, with 9 bases between them. Per the germline V gene, CDR1 is SGHTA and CDR2 is FQGNSA. The CDR3 is 14 residues long. CDR3 DNA: TGTGCCAGCAGCTTAGCGGGATCGTACTACGAGCAGTACTTC. It is translated as CASSLAGSYYEQYF.

The J gene is TRBJ2-7, the V gene TRBV30; D is uncertain. Germline CDR1 and CDR2: GTSNPN and SVGIG (reference sequence). V shed 4 bases and J shed 2 bases, with 15 bases lying between them. The CDR3 spans 14 residues. The DNA for the CDR3 is TGTGCCTGGACTTATTGGGAATCTCCCTACGAGCAGTACTTC. The encoded protein is CAWTYWESPYEQYF. Looking up the rest from reference TRBV30 and TRBJ2-7 gives the full variable domain: SQTIHQWPATLVQPVGSPLSLECTVEGTSNPNLYWYRQAAGRGLQLLFYSVGIGQISSEVPQNLSASRPQDRQFILSSKKLLLSDSGFYLCAWTYWESPYEQYFGPGTRLTVT.

The V and J genes are TRBV28 and TRBJ2-1; D is unclear. The V gene's germline CDR1 is MDHEN and CDR2 SYDVKM. CDR3 length: 15 amino acids. V was clipped by 4 bases and J by 5 bases, with 15 bases between them. CDR3 residues: CASSSETIGNNEQFF. The CDR3 DNA sequence: TGTGCCAGCAGTTCCGAAACTATAGGGAACAATGAGCAGTTCTTC.

The chain links TRBV7-2 to TRBJ1-4; 11 bases are a match to TRBD1. This CDR3 has 14 amino acids. Germline V gene sequence: CDR1 SGHTA, CDR2 FQGNSA. V lost 5 bases to trimming and J lost 10 bases; unmatched junction nucleotides: 6. This CDR3 is CASSLEGTGGKLFF. In nucleotides, the CDR3 is TGTGCCAGCAGCCTCGAGGGGACAGGGGGAAAACTGTTTTTT.

The chain joins TRBV5-4 to TRBJ1-2; 7 nucleotides match TRBD1. The germline V gene encodes CDR1 SGHNT and CDR2 YYREEE (reference sequence). The V and J ends lost 4 bases and 4 bases, in that order; junction bases with no gene match: 7. There are 14 residues in the CDR3. CDR3 protein: CASSPTGTSYGYTF. Here the CDR3 DNA reads TGTGCCAGCAGCCCGACAGGGACCAGCTATGGCTACACCTTC.